The source of this T cell receptor (beta chain) is a study of blood T cell repertoires in COVID-19. Overall study: Samples of COVID-19 (acute and convalescent) were obtained from the United States, Italy and Spain. Nucleic acid was either cDNA or gDNA, and it came from T cells, B-cell-depleted T cells, or PBMCs.

In this sample, this clone turned up a few times. Profiled with immunoSEQ multiplex PCR; TCRdb holds only in-frame clones, not every one. The table shows roughly 64,000 clones, with around nine tenths occurring only once. The germline V and J ends were trimmed by 7 bases and 4 bases, with 18 bases remaining between them. Germline CDR1 SEHNR, CDR2 FQNEAQ (reference sequence). The CDR3 consists of 15 residues. Sequencing used peripheral blood. The chain is built from TRBV7-9 and TRBJ2-3; weak D call: TRBD2 (5 bases). The receptor comes from a woman older than 75 with active COVID-19. In nucleotides, the CDR3 is TGTGCCAGCACCCCTATCGGGATGGCAGCAGATACGCAGTATTTT. This encodes CASTPIGMAADTQYF. Based on the CDR3 plus reference TRBV7-9 and TRBJ2-3, the full variable domain is DTGVSQNPRHKITKRGQNVTFRCDPISEHNRLYWYRQTLGQGPEFLTYFQNEAQLEKSRLLSDRFSAERPKGSFSTLEIQRTEQGDSAMYLCASTPIGMAADTQYFGPGTRLTVL.